This T cell receptor (beta chain) emerged from a study of metastatic and nonmetastatic thyroid tumors. On the study more broadly: Across peripheral blood and tumor or nodule tissue samples taken from malignant and benign thyroid patients, the repertoires were compared with one another. General study findings and limits: A significant increase in TCR beta diversity was reportedly seen in malignant thyroid tumors relative to benign nodules, in blood and tumor.

How the authors handled the data: For papillary thyroid cancer, a distant-metastasis classifier was constructed from CDR3 differences observed across clinicopathological groups. TCRdb re-analyzed the PCR reads using MiXCR. The V and J calls were not made by the authors but by TCRdb's processing. Counted here are some 20,000 clones, 20% to 25% occurring once; the ten biggest clones make up about 10%. For this clone: Its antigen remains unknown.

Ahead of thyroid surgery, no patient had received treatment of any kind. This CDR3 region has 18 residues. Germline-derived CDR1 and CDR2 are ENHRY and SYGVKD. V lost 4 bases and J 6 bases, leaving 28 bases between the germline ends. The chain uses TRBV10-3 and TRBJ2-7; perhaps TRBD2 as D (6 bases). The receptor was isolated from a male donor with papillary thyroid cancer or a benign thyroid nodule (not recorded which). Some clones in this sample may be carry-over from other donors' samples. The sequenced material came from tumor tissue. This CDR3 is CAISVCWELAGGPFEQYF. The CDR3, as DNA: TGTGCCATCAGTGTGTGTTGGGAACTAGCTGGAGGGCCTTTCGAGCAGTACTTC.